The source of this T cell receptor (beta chain) is a study of shared clonotypes between healthy human individuals. Healthy HIV-negative adults with no recent acute infections or vaccinations were recruited as donors. Germline CDR1 reads WNHNN; CDR2 reads SYGVQD (reference sequence). The trim removed 8 bases at V and 4 bases at J, leaving 7 bases unmatched. There are 15 residues in the CDR3. In regard to this clone: The antigen is unknown.

Only in-frame clones appear in the TCRdb table, and some are missing; sequencing was by immunoSEQ multiplex PCR. This sample yields approximately 2.3 million clones, of which over 90% are seen a single time; roughly 0.36% belongs to the top ten. Findings of the study overall: Of the naive CD4 clonotypes, 4% to 5% were shared across a handful of donors. The study generally estimated greater richness for naive than memory subsets. Limited genetic and exposure-history diversity came from having few donors.

This clonotype originated in a man younger than 35 in good health. Some clones in this sample may be carry-over from other donors' samples. Sample: naive CD4+ T cells from PBMCs. This sample's subset: CD45RA+ positively selected. V and J are TRBV10-1 and TRBJ2-3; 12 bases map to TRBD2. For the CDR3, the DNA is TGCGCCAGCTCAAGACTAGCGGGAGCTCCAGATACGCAGTATTTT. Translated, it gives CASSRLAGAPDTQYF.